Listed here are 21 T cell receptor beta chains from one sample, sequenced in a study of cytomegalovirus exposure and HLA in healthy donors. It was with 60 Vbeta and 13 Jbeta primers that the PCR ran. Clones were read by immunoSEQ multiplex PCR, and TCRdb kept only the in-frame ones, dropping some. The table lists nearly 200,000 clones, approximately 87% of them singletons, with around 1.2% in the top ten. Sequences were obtained from PBMCs. These receptors originate from a man aged 30 to 45 in good health and CMV-seronegative.

The chain uses TRBV7-2 and TRBJ2-2, with 9 bases lining up with TRBD1. This CDR3 is built from 15 residues. CDR1 and CDR2 (germline): SGHTA, FQGNSA. Trimming took 3 bases from V and 3 from J; bases not matched to a gene: 2. The CDR3 loop reads CASSLTGGDTGELFF. The CDR3 DNA reads as TGTGCCAGCAGCTTGACAGGGGGGGACACCGGGGAGCTGTTTTTT.

This chain joins TRBV6-4 and TRBJ2-1; tentative D call: TRBD2 (6 bases). Germline CDR1 is MRHNA and CDR2 is SNTAGT. The CDR3 sequence is 11 residues long. V was trimmed by 6 bases and J by 9 bases, leaving 9 bases between them. The CDR3 region is CASSLGGEQFF. CDR3 sequence (DNA): TGTGCCAGCAGCTTGGGGGGTGAGCAGTTCTTC.

In the case of this clone: The same CDR3 can be traced to other DNA sequences in this sample. The V and J genes are TRBV19 and TRBJ2-2; tentative D call: TRBD1 (5 bases). The germline V gene has CDR1 LNHDA and CDR2 SQIVND (reference sequence). Trimming removed 3 bases from V and 6 bases from J, with 14 bases in between. This CDR3 spans 15 amino acids. The CDR3 DNA sequence: TGTGCCAGTAGTATCCCTCAGGGTCTGGCCGGGGAGCTGTTTTTT. The encoded protein is CASSIPQGLAGELFF.

The genes are TRBV7-6 and TRBJ2-7; 9 nucleotides agree with TRBD2. The CDR3 loop spans 21 amino acids. V shed 5 bases, J shed 1 base, and the junction held 24 bases outside the gene matches. Germline CDR1 and CDR2: SGHVS and FNYEAQ. CDR3 protein: CASSKYSRGPGREGFSYEQYF. CDR3 coding DNA: TGTGCCAGCAGCAAATATAGTCGGGGGCCAGGGCGGGAGGGATTTTCCTACGAGCAGTACTTC.

V and J are TRBV27 and TRBJ2-1; 16 bases line up with TRBD2. The V and J ends lost 6 bases and 12 bases, in that order; junction bases with no gene match: 8. From germline, CDR1 is MNHEY and CDR2 SMNVEV (reference sequence). The CDR3 contains 15 residues. The chain's CDR3 is CASSTGTSGRAGQFF. DNA of the CDR3: TGTGCCAGCAGCACCGGGACTAGCGGGAGGGCAGGGCAGTTCTTC.

CDR3 coding DNA: TGTGCCAGCAGCTCGGACACCCTAGCGGGATACTCCAGGGAGACCCAGTACTTC. Its protein is CASSSDTLAGYSRETQYF. The chain couples TRBV7-2 to TRBJ2-5; 9 positions agree with TRBD2. CDR1 SGHTA and CDR2 FQGNSA come from the germline V gene. With 4 bases clipped from V and 5 bases from J, the junction kept 17 bases outside the gene matches. This CDR3 spans 18 amino acids.

V usage is TRBV7-9 and J usage is TRBJ2-2, with 7 bases lining up with TRBD2. This CDR3 has 16 amino acids. V gave up 10 bases and J gave up 1 base; unmatched junction bases: 12. The germline V gene encodes CDR1 SEHNR and CDR2 FQNEAQ (reference sequence). The CDR3 DNA reads as TGTGCCACCCCTAGGGTCCGGGGGGAGAACACCGGGGAGCTGTTTTTT. This sequence encodes CATPRVRGENTGELFF.

The chain employs TRBV4-1 and TRBJ1-5; 9 bases are a match to TRBD1. The CDR3 sequence is 15 residues long. Germline V gene sequence: CDR1 MGHRA, CDR2 YSYEKL. V lost 0 bases to trimming and J lost 7 bases; unmatched junction nucleotides: 4. In DNA form, the CDR3 reads TGCGCCAGCAGCCAAGATCTAGGACAGGGGCAGCCCCAGCATTTT. Translation gives CASSQDLGQGQPQHF.

The chain carries TRBV27 and TRBJ1-6; 8 bases match TRBD1. Germline assignment: CDR1 MNHEY and CDR2 SMNVEV (reference sequence). Germline trimming cut 3 bases from V and 7 bases from J; bases unmatched to any gene: 5. The CDR3 sequence is 15 residues long. The CDR3 region has the DNA TGTGCCAGCAGTTTCCAGGGGGCAAGGAATTCACCCCTCCACTTT. Translated, it gives CASSFQGARNSPLHF.

This chain connects TRBV7-2 to TRBJ1-1, with 8 bases that match TRBD1. Germline V lookup: CDR1 SGHTA, CDR2 FQGNSA. The V segment lost 5 bases and the J segment 0 bases; nucleotides outside the gene matches: 8. The CDR3 length is 16 residues. The CDR3 is CASSPRWDRLNTEAFF. CDR3 DNA sequence: TGTGCCAGCAGCCCCCGATGGGACAGGTTGAACACTGAAGCTTTCTTT.

V is TRBV28 and J is TRBJ1-6; TRBD1 agrees at 9 bases. The ends lost 5 bases at V and 10 bases at J; junction bases unmatched: 12. Germline CDR1 MDHEN, CDR2 SYDVKM. The CDR3 length is 16 residues. In DNA, the CDR3 is TGTGCCAGCAGTAAGCCACCGGGACAGGGTGGATCACCCCTCCACTTT. It specifies CASSKPPGQGGSPLHF.

The chain employs TRBV7-8 and TRBJ1-4; D is unclear. Per the germline V gene, CDR1 is SGHVS and CDR2 is FQNEAQ. The ends were cut back, 1 base at V and 8 bases at J, with 17 bases in the middle. The CDR3 is made up of 16 amino acids. DNA of the CDR3: TGTGCCAGCAGCTTAGGGAGAGGGCGGATAGGGGAAAAACTGTTTTTT. Translation: CASSLGRGRIGEKLFF.

This clone was counted a few times. The V and J genes are TRBV4-1 and TRBJ1-2, with 9 bases matching TRBD1. Losses at the gene ends were 0 bases for V and 1 base for J; bases not matched to a gene: 9. Germline loops: CDR1 MGHRA, CDR2 YSYEKL. The CDR3 consists of 18 residues. CDR3 sequence: CASSQDGLPGQGNYGYTF. The DNA of the CDR3 is TGCGCCAGCAGCCAAGACGGACTCCCGGGACAGGGTAACTATGGCTACACCTTC.

The chain carries TRBV19 and TRBJ1-5; weak D call: TRBD1 (6 bases). Trimming removed 6 bases at V and 4 bases at J, with 16 bases between. CDR3 length: 15 residues. Germline V lookup: CDR1 LNHDA, CDR2 SQIVND (reference sequence). The CDR3 sequence is CASRETGFGNQPQHF. CDR3 DNA sequence: TGTGCCAGTAGGGAAACAGGGTTTGGGAATCAGCCCCAGCATTTT.

This chain uses TRBV27 with TRBJ2-2, with TRBD2 identical over 14 bases. The CDR3 contains 18 residues. The V gene end was trimmed by 5 bases and the J gene end by 7 bases; junction bases not matched to a gene: 12. Germline lookup yields CDR1 MNHEY and CDR2 SMNVEV (reference sequence). DNA of the CDR3: TGTGCCAGCAGTACGCCCGGGACTAGCGGGAGTTACGGCGGGGAGCTGTTTTTT. Translation gives CASSTPGTSGSYGGELFF.

The rearrangement links TRBV5-1 to TRBJ2-1; 7 bases line up with TRBD2. The CDR3 contains 15 residues. CDR1 and CDR2 (germline): SGHRS, YFSETQ. V shed 2 bases, J shed 0 bases, and the junction held 2 bases outside the gene matches. CDR3 residues: CASSFGGSSYNEQFF. The CDR3 DNA follows: TGCGCCAGCAGCTTTGGCGGGAGCTCCTACAATGAGCAGTTCTTC.

The rearrangement uses TRBV18 and TRBJ1-2, with unresolved D. Germline CDR1 reads KGHSH; CDR2 reads LQKENI. The CDR3 runs to 14 residues. V was clipped by 1 base and J by 4 bases, with 10 bases between them. CDR3 bases: TGTGCCAGCTCACCACGCGAGGGTTCCTATGGCTACACCTTC. Amino acid sequence: CASSPREGSYGYTF.

This chain connects TRBV4-1 to TRBJ2-7, with TRBD2 identical over 9 bases. The CDR3 spans 17 residues. Germline V lookup: CDR1 MGHRA, CDR2 YSYEKL. The V segment lost 0 bases and the J segment 4 bases; nucleotides outside the gene matches: 10. DNA for the CDR3: TGCGCCAGCAGCCAAGAGCGCGGCGGGAGGGGAATTTACGAGCAGTACTTC. Its protein product is CASSQERGGRGIYEQYF.

The chain links TRBV4-1 to TRBJ1-2; maybe TRBD1 (6 bases). V was pared by 3 bases and J by 4 bases, with 15 bases between. Germline loops: CDR1 MGHRA, CDR2 YSYEKL. The CDR3 is 15 residues long. The CDR3 DNA reads as TGCGCCAGCAGCCATTCGGACAGTGGCAGCTATGGCTACACCTTC. Translated: CASSHSDSGSYGYTF.

The chain joins TRBV7-2 to TRBJ2-1, with 10 bases fitting TRBD2. Losses at the gene ends were 6 bases for V and 3 bases for J; bases not matched to a gene: 14. The CDR3 covers 18 residues. Looked up from germline, CDR1 is SGHTA and CDR2 is FQGNSA. The CDR3 coding sequence is TGTGCCAGCAGTTGGAAAGCTAGCGGGAGAAATCACTACAATGAGCAGTTCTTC. Translation gives CASSWKASGRNHYNEQFF. Together with reference TRBV7-2 and TRBJ2-1, the CDR3 gives the full variable domain: GAGVSQSPSNKVTEKGKDVELRCDPISGHTALYWYRQSLGQGLEFLIYFQGNSAPDKSGLPSDRFSAERTGGSVSTLTIQRTQQEDSAVYLCASSWKASGRNHYNEQFFGPGTRLTVL.

V gene TRBV11-2 combines with J gene TRBJ2-5; a possible D gene is TRBD1 (5 bases). The germline CDR1 and CDR2 sequences are SGHAT and FQNNGV. The CDR3 spans 14 residues. Deletions cut 0 bases from V and 4 bases from J, with 9 bases between. The CDR3, as DNA: TGTGCCAGCAGCTTAGAAGGGGTGAGAGAGACCCAGTACTTC. Its translation: CASSLEGVRETQYF.